This TCR beta chain is from a study of T cells in localized non-small cell lung cancer. Note on this clone: The antigen is unknown.

Overall study results and limits: Across samples, adjacent lung featured a median roughly 56 of the top 100 tumor clones. A single tumor region was sequenced, leaving heterogeneity possible.

TCRdb keeps only in-frame clones here, not all; method: immunoSEQ multiplex PCR. The sample gives several thousand clones, less than 20% of which show up once; roughly 9.8% is in the top ten. CDR3 size: 15 residues. CDR1 is MNHGY and CDR2 is SAAAGT in the germline V gene. V was pared by 0 bases and J by 1 base, with 9 bases between. This receptor was obtained from a woman aged 35 to 75 with stage III squamous cell lung carcinoma. Sequences were derived from lung tumor tissue, sampled before any cancer treatment. The chain joins TRBV6-8 to TRBJ1-1; no reliable D call. CDR3 region: CASSYSNIKNTEAFF. The DNA for the CDR3 is TGTGCCAGCAGTTACTCGAACATCAAGAACACTGAAGCTTTCTTT.